This entry concerns a single T cell receptor (beta chain). Its antigen is as yet unknown. This CDR3 contains 16 residues. Trimming at V came to 4 bases and at J to 4 bases, leaving 6 bases not matched to a gene. CDR1 is MDHEN and CDR2 is SYDVKM in the germline V gene. These data are taken from a study of Ad26.COV2.S vaccination and SARS-CoV-2 variants. Study information: Enrolled in COV1001, the donor was in the Ad26.COV2.S trial arm, which received the vaccine.

Assay used: immunoSEQ multiplex PCR; TCRdb lists only in-frame clones, some missing. The data show 350,000 to 500,000 clones, with more than 75% seen just once and about 3.5% held by the top ten. This sample's treatment: some 20 received Ad26.COV2.S at low or high dose, single or two shots; a few received placebo; per-sample allocation not given. Samples were taken on day 63 after the first vaccine or placebo injection. This vaccine is an Ad26 vector that expresses the Wuhan-strain SARS-CoV-2 spike. The study's findings and limits: Comparable non-spike TCR breadth was observed in vaccine and placebo recipients.

This receptor was obtained from a person aged 18 to 59 who received the Ad26.COV2.S COVID-19 vaccine or a placebo. The rearrangement joins TRBV28 to TRBJ2-6, with 8 bases matching TRBD1. The source material was peripheral blood, sampled in a trial of Ad26.COV2.S vaccine versus placebo. This CDR3 reads CASSYQGALGANVLTF. As DNA, the CDR3 is TGTGCCAGCAGTTATCAGGGGGCGCTAGGGGCCAACGTCCTGACTTTC.